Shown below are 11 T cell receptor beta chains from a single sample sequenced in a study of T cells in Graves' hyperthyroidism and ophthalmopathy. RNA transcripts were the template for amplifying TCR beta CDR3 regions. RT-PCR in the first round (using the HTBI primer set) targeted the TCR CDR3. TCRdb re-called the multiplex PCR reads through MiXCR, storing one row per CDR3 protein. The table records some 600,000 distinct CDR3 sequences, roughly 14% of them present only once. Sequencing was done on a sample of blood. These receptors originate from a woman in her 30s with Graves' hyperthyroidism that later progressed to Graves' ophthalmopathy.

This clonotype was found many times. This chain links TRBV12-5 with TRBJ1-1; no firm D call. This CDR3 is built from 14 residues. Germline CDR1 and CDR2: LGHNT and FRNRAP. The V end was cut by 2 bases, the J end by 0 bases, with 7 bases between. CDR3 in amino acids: CASGLPPLNTEAFF. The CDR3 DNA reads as TGTGCTAGTGGTTTGCCCCCACTGAACACTGAAGCTTTCTTT.

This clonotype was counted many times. The CDR3 bases are TGTGCCAGCTCAGCCGGGACATCCAGCGAGCAGTACTTC. Protein product: CASSAGTSSEQYF. The V call is TRBV18, the J call TRBJ2-7; tentatively, D is TRBD1 (6 bases). The ends were cut back, 5 bases at V and 6 bases at J, with 14 bases in the middle. Per germline, CDR1 KGHSH and CDR2 LQKENI. The CDR3 is 13 amino acids.

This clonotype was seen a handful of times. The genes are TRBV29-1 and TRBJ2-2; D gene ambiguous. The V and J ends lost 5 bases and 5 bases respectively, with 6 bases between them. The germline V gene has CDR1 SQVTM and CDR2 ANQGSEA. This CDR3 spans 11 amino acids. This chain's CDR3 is CSVFQTGELFF. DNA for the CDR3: TGCAGCGTTTTCCAAACCGGGGAGCTGTTTTTT.

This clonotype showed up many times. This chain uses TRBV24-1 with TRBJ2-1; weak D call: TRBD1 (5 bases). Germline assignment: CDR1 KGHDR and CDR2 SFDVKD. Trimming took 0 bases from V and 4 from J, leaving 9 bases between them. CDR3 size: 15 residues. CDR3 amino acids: CATSDLADNYNEQFF. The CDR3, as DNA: TGTGCCACCAGTGATTTGGCGGACAATTACAATGAGCAGTTCTTC.

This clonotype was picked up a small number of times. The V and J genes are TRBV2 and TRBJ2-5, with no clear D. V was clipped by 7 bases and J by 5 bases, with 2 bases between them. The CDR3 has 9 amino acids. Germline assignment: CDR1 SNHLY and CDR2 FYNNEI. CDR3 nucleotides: TGTGCCAGCACGGAGACCCAGTACTTC. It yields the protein CASTETQYF.

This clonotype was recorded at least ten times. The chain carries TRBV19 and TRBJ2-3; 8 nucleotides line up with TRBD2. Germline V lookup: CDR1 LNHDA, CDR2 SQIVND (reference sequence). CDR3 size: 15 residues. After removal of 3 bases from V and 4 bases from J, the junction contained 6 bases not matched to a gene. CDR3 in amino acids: CASSIQAGVADTQYF. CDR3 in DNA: TGTGCCAGTAGTATCCAAGCGGGAGTGGCAGATACGCAGTATTTT.

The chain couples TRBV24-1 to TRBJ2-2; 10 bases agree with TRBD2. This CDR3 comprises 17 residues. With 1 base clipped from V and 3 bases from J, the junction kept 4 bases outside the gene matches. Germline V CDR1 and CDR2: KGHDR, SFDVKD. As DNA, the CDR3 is TGTGCCACCAGTGATTTCCCAGCGGGAGGGGACACCGGGGAGCTGTTTTTT. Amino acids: CATSDFPAGGDTGELFF.

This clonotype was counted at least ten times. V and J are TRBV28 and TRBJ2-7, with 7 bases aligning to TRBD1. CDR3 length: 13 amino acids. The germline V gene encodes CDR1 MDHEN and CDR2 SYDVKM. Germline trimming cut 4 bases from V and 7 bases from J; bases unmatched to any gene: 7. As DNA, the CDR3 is TGTGCCAGCAGTTCACCAGGGGGAGAGGAGCAGTACTTC. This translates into CASSSPGGEEQYF.

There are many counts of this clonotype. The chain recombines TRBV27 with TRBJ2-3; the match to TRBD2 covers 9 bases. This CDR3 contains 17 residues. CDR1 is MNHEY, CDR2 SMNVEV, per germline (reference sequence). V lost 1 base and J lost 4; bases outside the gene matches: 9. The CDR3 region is CASSLLLAGGPADTQYF. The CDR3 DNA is TGTGCCAGCAGTTTATTGCTGGCGGGAGGGCCGGCAGATACGCAGTATTTT.

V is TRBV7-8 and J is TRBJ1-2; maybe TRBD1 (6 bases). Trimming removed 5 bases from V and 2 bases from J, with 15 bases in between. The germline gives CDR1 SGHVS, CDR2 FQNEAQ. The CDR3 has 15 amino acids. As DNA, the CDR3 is TGTGCCAGCAGCCCTGTGGGGGGCGCAAACTATGGCTACACCTTC. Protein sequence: CASSPVGGANYGYTF.

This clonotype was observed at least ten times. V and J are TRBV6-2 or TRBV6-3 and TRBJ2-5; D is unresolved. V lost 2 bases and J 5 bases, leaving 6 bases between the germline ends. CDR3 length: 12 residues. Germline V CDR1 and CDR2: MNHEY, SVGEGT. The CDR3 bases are TGTGCCAGCAGTTACGATTGGGAGACCCAGTACTTC. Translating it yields CASSYDWETQYF.